A single sample is the source of the 20 T cell receptor beta chains below, sequenced in a study of response to subunit inactivated influenza vaccine. TCRdb passed the RT-PCR reads through MiXCR, listing each CDR3 protein once. Of about 780,000 distinct CDR3 sequences in the sample, about 18% were seen once. Sequences were derived from PBMCs from blood, sampled roughly 5 days after vaccination. All receptors derive from a man between 45 and 60 years old who received an inactivated influenza vaccine.

The V call is TRBV6-2 or TRBV6-3, the J call TRBJ2-3; D might be TRBD1 (6 bases). Germline V gene sequence: CDR1 MNHEY, CDR2 SVGEGT. This CDR3 region has 19 residues. With 2 bases removed from V and 0 bases from J, the gap between germline ends came to 21 bases. The CDR3 bases are TGTGCCAGCAGTTACAGGGACACCTGGGAGTCTTGGAGCACAGATACGCAGTATTTT. Protein: CASSYRDTWESWSTDTQYF.

This chain uses TRBV9 with TRBJ2-3, with TRBD1 as a possible D gene (5 bases). Between the trimmed V and J ends, which lost 1 base and 5 bases, there was a span of 14 bases. The CDR3 spans 15 residues. Germline V gives CDR1 SGDLS, CDR2 YYNGEE. The CDR3 protein is CASSVLGREIDTQYF. In DNA form, the CDR3 reads TGTGCCAGCAGCGTACTGGGCAGGGAAATAGATACGCAGTATTTT.

V gene TRBV20-1 combines with J gene TRBJ2-1; 11 bases line up with TRBD2. The germline gives CDR1 DFQATT, CDR2 SNEGSKA (reference sequence). This CDR3 is 16 amino acids long. Trimming removed 7 bases from V and 0 bases from J; junction bases left unmatched: 8. This CDR3 is CSVTSGADSSYNEQFF. The CDR3 region has the DNA TGCAGTGTGACTAGCGGGGCGGATAGCTCCTACAATGAGCAGTTCTTC.

This chain uses TRBV20-1 with TRBJ1-5; 10 bases map to TRBD1. Per germline, CDR1 DFQATT and CDR2 SNEGSKA (reference sequence). The junction had 3 bases not matched to a gene; V was cut back by 1 base and J by 6 bases. The CDR3 consists of 14 residues. The CDR3 loop is CSARVRTGGQPQHF. In DNA, the CDR3 is TGCAGTGCTAGAGTTCGGACAGGGGGTCAGCCCCAGCATTTT.

In its sample, this clonotype was seen a few times. The V and J genes are TRBV7-8 and TRBJ2-3; D remains ambiguous. Germline V gene sequence: CDR1 SGHVS, CDR2 FQNEAQ. The CDR3 consists of 12 residues. Trimming left V 3 bases short and J 4 bases short, with 5 bases between. Written as DNA, the CDR3 is TGTGCCAGCAGCTTTTTAGCAGATACGCAGTATTTT. It is translated as CASSFLADTQYF.

This clonotype appeared many times. V gene TRBV7-9 combines with J gene TRBJ2-7; no reliable D call. Trimming pared 1 base from V and 3 bases from J, leaving 7 bases between. The CDR3 consists of 13 residues. The germline V gene has CDR1 SEHNR and CDR2 FQNEAQ (reference sequence). Written as DNA, the CDR3 is TGTGCCAGCAGCTTAGGGCACCTCTACGAGCAGTACTTC. Protein: CASSLGHLYEQYF.

The CDR3 DNA sequence: TGTGCCAGCAGCGTGTGGAGTGGAAATACGCAGTATTTT. Translated: CASSVWSGNTQYF. V and J are TRBV7-3 and TRBJ2-3; D not certain. The germline gives CDR1 SGHTA, CDR2 FQGTGA. V was clipped by 5 bases and J by 7 bases, with 13 bases between them. The CDR3 extends over 13 amino acids. The whole variable domain, remainder taken from reference TRBV7-3 and TRBJ2-3, is GAGVSQTPSNKVTEKGKYVELRCDPISGHTALYWYRQSLGQGPEFLIYFQGTGAADDSGLPNDRFFAVRPEGSVSTLKIQRTERGDSAVYLCASSVWSGNTQYFGPGTRLTVL.

This clonotype was observed at least ten times. The V gene is TRBV6-5, the J gene TRBJ2-5; TRBD2 aligns across 13 bases. J lost 9 bases, V lost 2 bases, and 6 bases had no gene match. Germline CDR1 and CDR2: MNHEY and SVGAGI. The CDR3 has 15 amino acids. In DNA form, the CDR3 reads TGTGCCAGCAGTTACCCCTCGGGGACTAGCGGGGCCCAGTACTTC. It translates to CASSYPSGTSGAQYF.

This sequence joins TRBV12-3 or TRBV12-4 and TRBJ2-7; 7 nucleotides match TRBD1. There are 16 residues in the CDR3. V lost 5 bases and J lost 0; bases outside the gene matches: 10. This CDR3 is CASSPHARQGSYEQYF. Here the CDR3 DNA reads TGTGCCAGCAGTCCGCACGCCCGACAGGGCTCCTACGAGCAGTACTTC.

This clonotype was found a few times. V gene TRBV4-2 combines with J gene TRBJ2-1; D remains ambiguous. Trimming pared 0 bases from V and 2 bases from J, leaving 14 bases between. Germline V gene sequence: CDR1 LGHNA, CDR2 YNFKEQ. The CDR3 consists of 17 residues. The CDR3 loop reads CASSQDQQTHTYNEQFF. The DNA for the CDR3 is TGTGCCAGCAGCCAAGATCAACAGACCCACACCTACAATGAGCAGTTCTTC.

This sequence joins TRBV7-2 and TRBJ2-3, with TRBD2 identical over 10 bases. The length of the CDR3 is 16 residues. V shed 0 bases, J shed 7 bases, and the junction held 7 bases outside the gene matches. The germline V gene has CDR1 SGHTA and CDR2 FQGNSA. CDR3 in DNA: TGTGCCAGCAGCTTAGCGTCTCTAGCGGGAGATCATACGCAGTATTTT. Protein sequence: CASSLASLAGDHTQYF.

This chain joins TRBV7-3 and TRBJ1-1; D perhaps matches TRBD1 (6 bases). The CDR3 has 16 amino acids. CDR1 and CDR2 from the germline V gene are SGHTA and FQGTGA. The V end lost 1 base, the J end lost 5 bases, and 17 bases lay between the germline ends. CDR3 loop: CASSLRGGDPGTEAFF. The CDR3 coding sequence is TGTGCCAGCAGCTTAAGAGGGGGGGACCCCGGGACTGAAGCTTTCTTT.

About this clonotype itself: The junction does not match germline at one end; this may be a read error. The V and J genes are TRBV7-7 and TRBJ2-1; D might be TRBD2 (7 bases). Germline CDR1 is SSHAT and CDR2 is FNYEAQ (reference sequence). The CDR3 runs 13 residues. CDR3 sequence (DNA): TGTGCTAGCAGCTCCCCGGGGGGCCTTGAGCAGTTCTTC. This codes for CASSSPGGLEQFF.

J is TRBJ2-2 and V is TRBV20-1, with TRBD2 as a possible D gene (5 bases). The CDR3 length is 12 residues. Trimming stripped 3 bases from V and 6 bases from J, with 8 bases between. From germline, CDR1 is DFQATT and CDR2 SNEGSKA (reference sequence). CDR3 sequence: CSASMGAGELFF. CDR3 DNA sequence: TGCAGTGCTAGCATGGGAGCCGGGGAGCTGTTTTTT.

The V and J genes are TRBV12-3 or TRBV12-4 and TRBJ2-1, with no clear D. The CDR3 totals 14 residues. The V gene lost 6 bases and the J gene lost 4 bases, with 13 bases spanning the gap. This chain's CDR3 is CASSAVSAYNEQFF. CDR3 coding DNA: TGTGCCAGCAGCGCCGTCTCGGCTTACAATGAGCAGTTCTTC.

The V call is TRBV7-3, the J call TRBJ2-2; tentatively, D is TRBD1 (6 bases). V lost 7 bases to trimming and J lost 2 bases, with 14 bases between them. In germline, CDR1 is SGHTA, CDR2 FQGTGA. The CDR3 covers 15 residues. In DNA form, the CDR3 reads TGTGCCAGCACTATGCTGGGGGCCAACACCGGGGAGCTGTTTTTT. Amino acids: CASTMLGANTGELFF.

The CDR3 DNA reads as TGTGCCACCAGTGATTTGACAGGGCCTCTCAATCAGCCCCAGCATTTT. Its protein product is CATSDLTGPLNQPQHF. J is TRBJ1-5 and V is TRBV24-1; TRBD1 is a possible D gene (6 bases). V was clipped by 0 bases and J by 3 bases, with 11 bases between them. The CDR3 length is 16 residues. The germline V gene encodes CDR1 KGHDR and CDR2 SFDVKD.

This clonotype came up a few times. V and J are TRBV20-1 and TRBJ1-2; the match to TRBD1 covers 8 bases. Losses at the gene ends were 3 bases for V and 1 base for J; bases not matched to a gene: 4. This CDR3 comprises 14 residues. Germline V gives CDR1 DFQATT, CDR2 SNEGSKA (reference sequence). Here the CDR3 reads CSASMGQDNYGYTF. CDR3 sequence (DNA): TGCAGTGCTAGTATGGGACAGGATAACTATGGCTACACCTTC.

This clonotype was picked up a small number of times. The chain has TRBV23-1 and TRBJ2-1; TRBD2 agrees at 10 bases. TRBV23-1 is an ORF, and what it does is uncertain. Losses at the gene ends were 0 bases for V and 8 bases for J; bases not matched to a gene: 13. CDR3 length: 18 amino acids. Written as DNA, the CDR3 is TGCGCCAGCAGTCAATCAGGCCTAGCGGGGGTCTCAGAGGATGAGCAGTTCTTC. This translates into CASSQSGLAGVSEDEQFF.

The chain combines TRBV19 with TRBJ2-1; D might be TRBD2 (6 bases). Per the germline V gene, CDR1 is LNHDA and CDR2 is SQIVND (reference sequence). This CDR3 comprises 15 residues. The germline V and J ends were trimmed by 4 bases and 2 bases, with 12 bases remaining between them. CDR3 in DNA: TGTGCCAGTAGTACGTTGACTAGTGCCTACAATGAGCAGTTCTTC. This codes for CASSTLTSAYNEQFF.